This is a list of T cell receptor beta chains from one sample in a study of blood T cell repertoires in COVID-19. Assay used: immunoSEQ multiplex PCR; TCRdb lists only in-frame clones, some missing. This sample yields around 100,000 clones, of which about 87% are seen a single time; around 3% belongs to the top ten. Specimen: peripheral blood. Source of these receptors: a man between 50 and 59 years old with active or convalescent COVID-19. CDR3s include the opening cysteine and the closing phenylalanine or tryptophan. Fields, in order: clone size, D gene, V gene, J gene, CDR3 protein, CDR3 DNA. The D gene is left open where the match is weak. Expanded clones get a size class; other rows say once, few or many, or leave the size out.

clone size: .
D gene: TRBD1
V gene: TRBV10-3
J gene: TRBJ2-5
CDR3 protein: CASGQGAEETQYF
CDR3 DNA: TGTGCCTCGGGACAGGGGGCGGAAGAGACCCAGTACTTC

clone size: .
D gene: TRBD1
V gene: TRBV28
J gene: TRBJ1-1
CDR3 protein: CASSTPTGRNTEAFF
CDR3 DNA: TGTGCCAGCAGTACCCCGACAGGGAGGAACACTGAAGCTTTCTTT

clone size: once
D gene: .
V gene: TRBV19
J gene: TRBJ1-2
CDR3 protein: CASKPESPNYGYTF
CDR3 DNA: TGTGCCAGTAAACCCGAGAGTCCCAACTATGGCTACACCTTC

clone size: .
D gene: .
V gene: TRBV25-1
J gene: TRBJ2-3
CDR3 protein: CASSEAGTDTQYF
CDR3 DNA: TGTGCCAGCAGTGAGGCAGGGACAGATACGCAGTATTTT

clone size: .
D gene: TRBD1
V gene: TRBV19
J gene: TRBJ1-3
CDR3 protein: CASIPPRGQGSGNTIYF
CDR3 DNA: TGTGCCAGTATCCCCCCCCGAGGACAGGGCTCTGGAAACACCATATATTTT

clone size: .
D gene: TRBD2
V gene: TRBV18
J gene: TRBJ2-2
CDR3 protein: CASSPGAGGRTGELFF
CDR3 DNA: TGTGCCAGCTCACCAGGAGCGGGGGGTCGAACCGGGGAGCTGTTTTTT

clone size: .
D gene: .
V gene: TRBV7-9
J gene: TRBJ2-1
CDR3 protein: CASSLVDRRQFF
CDR3 DNA: TGTGCCAGCAGCTTAGTAGATCGGAGGCAGTTCTTC

clone size: .
D gene: TRBD1
V gene: TRBV14
J gene: TRBJ1-1
CDR3 protein: CASSRQGSTEAFF
CDR3 DNA: TGTGCCAGCAGTCGACAGGGAAGCACTGAAGCTTTCTTT

clone size: .
D gene: TRBD1
V gene: TRBV19
J gene: TRBJ2-7
CDR3 protein: CASSRDRDRVYEQYF
CDR3 DNA: TGTGCCAGTAGTAGGGACCGGGACAGGGTCTACGAGCAGTACTTC

clone size: few
D gene: .
V gene: TRBV7-8
J gene: TRBJ1-2
CDR3 protein: CASSSLLGGRNYGYTF
CDR3 DNA: TGTGCCAGCAGCTCGCTATTGGGGGGAAGGAACTATGGCTACACCTTC

clone size: .
D gene: .
V gene: TRBV19
J gene: TRBJ2-1
CDR3 protein: CASSITRTEQFF
CDR3 DNA: TGTGCCAGTAGTATAACTCGGACAGAGCAGTTCTTC

clone size: .
D gene: TRBD1
V gene: TRBV18
J gene: TRBJ2-7
CDR3 protein: CASSSGTGGFDEQYF
CDR3 DNA: TGTGCCAGCTCGTCCGGGACAGGGGGCTTCGACGAGCAGTACTTC

clone size: .
D gene: TRBD1
V gene: TRBV10-2
J gene: TRBJ1-2
CDR3 protein: CASRGTEVNYGYTF
CDR3 DNA: TGCGCCAGCAGGGGGACAGAAGTTAACTATGGCTACACCTTC

clone size: .
D gene: TRBD1
V gene: TRBV19
J gene: TRBJ1-5
CDR3 protein: CASSRQGDQPQHF
CDR3 DNA: TGTGCCAGTAGCCGACAGGGGGATCAGCCCCAGCATTTT

clone size: .
D gene: TRBD2
V gene: TRBV4-1
J gene: TRBJ2-5
CDR3 protein: CASSQTSGGPQETQYF
CDR3 DNA: TGCGCCAGCAGCCAGACTAGCGGGGGACCCCAAGAGACCCAGTACTTC

clone size: .
D gene: .
V gene: TRBV10-2
J gene: TRBJ2-1
CDR3 protein: CASSGGQGGSYNEQFF
CDR3 DNA: TGCGCCAGCAGTGGGGGGCAGGGAGGGTCCTACAATGAGCAGTTCTTC

clone size: .
D gene: TRBD1
V gene: TRBV19
J gene: TRBJ2-3
CDR3 protein: CASSIEGTGGASDTQYF
CDR3 DNA: TGTGCCAGTAGTATAGAGGGGACAGGGGGCGCCTCAGATACGCAGTATTTT

clone size: .
D gene: .
V gene: TRBV5-1
J gene: TRBJ2-5
CDR3 protein: CASSLVGFETQYF
CDR3 DNA: TGCGCCAGCAGCTTGGTGGGCTTTGAGACCCAGTACTTC

clone size: .
D gene: .
V gene: TRBV11-2
J gene: TRBJ2-7
CDR3 protein: CASSLLTGNYEQYF
CDR3 DNA: TGTGCCAGCAGCTTATTGACAGGAAACTACGAGCAGTACTTC

clone size: .
D gene: .
V gene: TRBV27
J gene: TRBJ1-1
CDR3 protein: CASSLIGNTEAFF
CDR3 DNA: TGTGCCAGCAGTTTAATCGGGAACACTGAAGCTTTCTTT

clone size: .
D gene: TRBD2
V gene: TRBV6-5
J gene: TRBJ2-5
CDR3 protein: CASRGGYLQETQYF
CDR3 DNA: TGTGCCAGCAGGGGGGGGTATCTCCAAGAGACCCAGTACTTC

clone size: .
D gene: .
V gene: TRBV7-2
J gene: TRBJ1-5
CDR3 protein: CASSLSPGSNQPQHF
CDR3 DNA: TGTGCCAGCAGCTTATCTCCGGGTTCGAATCAGCCCCAGCATTTT

clone size: .
D gene: TRBD1
V gene: TRBV14
J gene: TRBJ1-1
CDR3 protein: CASMGQLNTEAFF
CDR3 DNA: TGTGCCAGCATGGGACAGCTGAACACTGAAGCTTTCTTT

clone size: .
D gene: TRBD2
V gene: TRBV5-1
J gene: TRBJ2-3
CDR3 protein: CASSLFSGGATDTQYF
CDR3 DNA: TGCGCCAGCAGCTTATTTAGCGGGGGGGCAACAGATACGCAGTATTTT

clone size: .
D gene: .
V gene: TRBV4-3
J gene: TRBJ2-1
CDR3 protein: CASSLRYDIAYNEQFF
CDR3 DNA: TGCGCCAGCAGCCTCAGGTATGACATCGCATACAATGAGCAGTTCTTC

clone size: .
D gene: .
V gene: TRBV29-1
J gene: TRBJ1-4
CDR3 protein: CSAEGDPSEKLFF
CDR3 DNA: TGCAGCGCGGAGGGAGACCCGAGTGAAAAACTGTTTTTT

clone size: .
D gene: TRBD1
V gene: TRBV19
J gene: TRBJ1-2
CDR3 protein: CASSSWDRIYGYTF
CDR3 DNA: TGTGCCAGTAGTAGCTGGGACAGGATCTATGGCTACACCTTC

clone size: .
D gene: .
V gene: TRBV3-1/TRBV3-2
J gene: TRBJ1-2
CDR3 protein: CASSRRTDPTYGYTF
CDR3 DNA: TGTGCCAGCAGCCGCCGGACAGACCCCACCTATGGCTACACCTTC

clone size: once
D gene: TRBD2
V gene: TRBV6-2/TRBV6-3
J gene: TRBJ2-1
CDR3 protein: CASSTKTSGTFFEQFF
CDR3 DNA: TGTGCCAGCAGTACTAAAACTAGCGGGACCTTTTTTGAGCAGTTCTTC

clone size: once
D gene: .
V gene: TRBV28
J gene: TRBJ1-4
CDR3 protein: CASSFSQATNEKLFF
CDR3 DNA: TGTGCCAGCAGTTTTTCACAGGCAACTAATGAAAAACTGTTTTTT

clone size: .
D gene: TRBD1
V gene: TRBV12-3/TRBV12-4
J gene: TRBJ2-5
CDR3 protein: CASSTGGEETQYF
CDR3 DNA: TGTGCCAGCAGTACAGGGGGCGAGGAGACCCAGTACTTC

clone size: once
D gene: TRBD2
V gene: TRBV3-1/TRBV3-2
J gene: TRBJ2-1
CDR3 protein: CASSQLAGDNEQFF
CDR3 DNA: TGTGCCAGCAGCCAACTAGCGGGGGACAATGAGCAGTTCTTC

clone size: .
D gene: .
V gene: TRBV5-1
J gene: TRBJ2-3
CDR3 protein: CASSLHRTDTQYF
CDR3 DNA: TGCGCCAGCAGCCTGCACAGGACAGATACGCAGTATTTT

clone size: .
D gene: .
V gene: TRBV10-3
J gene: TRBJ1-2
CDR3 protein: CAIRRGEGGYTF
CDR3 DNA: TGTGCCATCAGACGGGGGGAGGGTGGCTACACCTTC

clone size: few
D gene: .
V gene: TRBV4-3
J gene: TRBJ2-6
CDR3 protein: CASSQDSSGANVLTF
CDR3 DNA: TGCGCCAGCAGCCAAGACAGCTCTGGGGCCAACGTCCTGACTTTC

clone size: .
D gene: TRBD1
V gene: TRBV28
J gene: TRBJ1-6
CDR3 protein: CASSIPGQGNSPLHF
CDR3 DNA: TGTGCCAGCAGTATACCGGGACAGGGAAATTCACCCCTCCACTTT

clone size: once
D gene: .
V gene: TRBV6-4
J gene: TRBJ2-1
CDR3 protein: CASSRDITLSYNEQFF
CDR3 DNA: TGTGCCAGCAGTAGGGACATTACACTCTCCTACAATGAGCAGTTCTTC